This T cell receptor beta chain was sequenced in a study of cytomegalovirus exposure and HLA in healthy donors. This clone was picked up a small number of times. This CDR3 is also generated by other DNA sequences in the sample. Germline lookup yields CDR1 MDHEN and CDR2 SYDVKM. V dropped 3 bases and J dropped 5 bases, with 10 bases sitting between them. The CDR3 has 13 amino acids. 60 Vbeta and 13 Jbeta primers were used in PCR. The assay was immunoSEQ multiplex PCR, and TCRdb's table has in-frame clones only and misses some. The sample records roughly 150,000 clones, over 80% being singletons. This clonotype was obtained from a woman under 30 in good health and CMV-seronegative. Sequenced material: PBMCs. This chain uses TRBV28 with TRBJ1-1; D is unclear. DNA of the CDR3: TGTGCCAGCAGTTTTTCGGGAAGGACTGAAGCTTTCTTT. Its protein product is CASSFSGRTEAFF.